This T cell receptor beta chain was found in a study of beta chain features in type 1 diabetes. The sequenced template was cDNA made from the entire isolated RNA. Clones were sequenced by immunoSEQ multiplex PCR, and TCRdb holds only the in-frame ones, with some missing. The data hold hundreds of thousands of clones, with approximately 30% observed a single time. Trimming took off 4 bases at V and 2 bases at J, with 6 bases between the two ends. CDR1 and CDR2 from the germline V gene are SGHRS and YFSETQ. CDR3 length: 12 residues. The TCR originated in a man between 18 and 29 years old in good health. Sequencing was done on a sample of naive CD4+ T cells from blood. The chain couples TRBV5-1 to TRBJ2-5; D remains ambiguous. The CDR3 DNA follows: TGCGCCAGCAGCATTCAACAAGAGACCCAGTACTTC. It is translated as CASSIQQETQYF. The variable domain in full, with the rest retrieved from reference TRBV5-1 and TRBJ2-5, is KAGVTQTPRYLIKTRGQQVTLSCSPISGHRSVSWYQQTPGQGLQFLFEYFSETQRNKGNFPGRFSGRQFSNSRSEMNVSTLELGDSALYLCASSIQQETQYFGPGTRLLVL.